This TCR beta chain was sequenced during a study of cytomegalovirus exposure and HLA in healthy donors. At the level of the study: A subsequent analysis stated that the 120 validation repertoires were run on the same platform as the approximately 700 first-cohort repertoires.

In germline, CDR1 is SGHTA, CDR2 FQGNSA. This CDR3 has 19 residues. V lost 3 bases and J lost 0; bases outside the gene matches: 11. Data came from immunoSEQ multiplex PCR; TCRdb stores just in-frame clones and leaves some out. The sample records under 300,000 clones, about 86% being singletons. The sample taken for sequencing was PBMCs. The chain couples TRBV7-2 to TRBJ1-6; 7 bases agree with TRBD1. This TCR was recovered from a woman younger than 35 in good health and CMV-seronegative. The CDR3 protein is CASSFRDSPLRSYNSPLHF. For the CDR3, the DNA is TGTGCCAGCAGCTTCCGGGACAGTCCTCTCCGCTCCTATAATTCACCCCTCCACTTT.